Shown below are 30 T cell receptor beta chains from a single sample sequenced in a study of cytomegalovirus exposure and HLA in healthy donors. In the PCR, 60 Vbeta and 13 Jbeta primers were used. Using immunoSEQ multiplex PCR, the repertoire was profiled, and TCRdb retains in-frame clones only, with some absent. Of 75,000 to 100,000 clones in the sample, around 73% are singletons; the top ten hold around 3.6%. Sequences were obtained from PBMCs. These TCRs come from a man aged 40-49 years in good health and CMV-seronegative.

Only one count was recorded for this clone. This sequence joins TRBV5-4 and TRBJ2-7; 8 nucleotides agree with TRBD2. V was clipped by 1 base and J by 3 bases; unmatched bases: 3. The CDR3 covers 14 residues. Looked up from germline, CDR1 is SGHNT and CDR2 is YYREEE (reference sequence). The CDR3 region is CASSLHSGDYEQYF. The CDR3 DNA reads TGTGCCAGCAGCTTGCATAGCGGGGACTACGAGCAGTACTTC.

The rearrangement links TRBV10-3 to TRBJ2-1, with no clear D. Germline CDR1 and CDR2: ENHRY and SYGVKD. This CDR3 spans 12 amino acids. Trimming took 3 bases from V and 9 from J, leaving 9 bases between them. CDR3 DNA sequence: TGTGCCATCAGTGAACCTCAGCGTGAGCAGTTCTTC. It yields the protein CAISEPQREQFF.

The gene calls are TRBV7-9 and TRBJ2-3, with TRBD1 matching over 9 bases. The J segment lost 2 bases and the V segment lost 5 bases, leaving 8 bases of the junction unmatched. Germline CDR1 and CDR2: SEHNR and FQNEAQ (reference sequence). The CDR3 runs 16 residues. CDR3 sequence reads: CASSTKQGASTDTQYF. The CDR3 DNA is TGTGCCAGCAGCACAAAACAGGGGGCATCCACAGATACGCAGTATTTT.

The genes are TRBV7-6 and TRBJ2-3, with 11 bases identical to TRBD2. The CDR3 has 15 amino acids. From germline, CDR1 is SGHVS and CDR2 FNYEAQ. V dropped 6 bases and J dropped 0; count of bases not matched to a gene: 2. This CDR3 is CASRRLAGSTDTQYF. As DNA, the CDR3 is TGTGCCAGCAGACGACTAGCGGGGAGCACAGATACGCAGTATTTT.

The rearrangement joins TRBV11-2 to TRBJ2-2; D gene unclear. Trimming removed 0 bases from V and 8 bases from J, with 10 bases in between. The CDR3 has 14 residues. Germline values: CDR1 SGHAT, CDR2 FQNNGV. In DNA form, the CDR3 reads TGTGCCAGCAGCTTAGATTCGAGGTTTGGGGAGCTGTTTTTT. Its protein product is CASSLDSRFGELFF.

The chain combines TRBV2 with TRBJ1-3; 10 bases are a match to TRBD1. The V segment lost 6 bases and the J segment 1 base; nucleotides outside the gene matches: 6. Germline V gene sequence: CDR1 SNHLY, CDR2 FYNNEI. The CDR3 extends over 16 amino acids. CDR3 residues: CASRGDRGPSGNTIYF. DNA of the CDR3: TGTGCCAGCAGGGGGGACAGGGGACCTTCTGGAAACACCATATATTTT. The variable domain in full, with the rest retrieved from reference TRBV2 and TRBJ1-3, is EPEVTQTPSHQVTQMGQEVILRCVPISNHLYFYWYRQILGQKVEFLVSFYNNEISEKSEIFDDQFSVERPDGSNFTLKIRSTKLEDSAMYFCASRGDRGPSGNTIYFGEGSWLTVV.

The V gene is TRBV2, the J gene TRBJ2-7; 8 bases match TRBD1. Losses at the gene ends were 8 bases for V and 3 bases for J; bases not matched to a gene: 0. Germline loops: CDR1 SNHLY, CDR2 FYNNEI. This CDR3 spans 11 amino acids. CDR3 nucleotide sequence: TGTGCCAGCGGACAGGGCTACGAGCAGTACTTC. Translation: CASGQGYEQYF.

This chain joins TRBV11-2 and TRBJ1-2, with D unclear. V was pared by 5 bases and J by 1 base, with 11 bases between. In germline, CDR1 is SGHAT, CDR2 FQNNGV. The CDR3 length is 14 residues. This CDR3 is CASSPPRDNYGYTF. The CDR3 DNA reads as TGTGCCAGCAGCCCCCCTCGAGATAACTATGGCTACACCTTC.

This clone was seen a single time. This chain joins TRBV18 and TRBJ2-7; 11 bases are a match to TRBD1. V was clipped by 3 bases and J by 4 bases; unmatched bases: 5. This CDR3 is built from 15 residues. The V gene's germline CDR1 is KGHSH and CDR2 LQKENI. In DNA form, the CDR3 reads TGTGCCAGCTCACCGGACAGGGGGCGAGGGTACGAGCAGTACTTC. Translation gives CASSPDRGRGYEQYF.

The chain links TRBV11-2 to TRBJ1-2; no reliable D call. CDR3 size: 13 residues. Deletions cut 5 bases from V and 2 bases from J, with 9 bases between. The V gene's germline CDR1 is SGHAT and CDR2 FQNNGV. The chain's CDR3 is CASSARLNYGYTF. The CDR3 coding sequence is TGTGCCAGCAGCGCCCGGTTGAACTATGGCTACACCTTC.

The chain uses TRBV6-4 and TRBJ2-1, with 8 bases identical to TRBD2. CDR3 length: 14 residues. V shed 3 bases, J shed 12 bases, and the junction held 10 bases outside the gene matches. Germline values: CDR1 MRHNA, CDR2 SNTAGT. CDR3 bases: TGTGCCAGCAGTGAGAAGCGGGGGAACGAAGGGCAGTTCTTC. Translation gives CASSEKRGNEGQFF.

The gene calls are TRBV19 and TRBJ1-4, with 8 positions matching TRBD1. Germline CDR1 reads LNHDA; CDR2 reads SQIVND (reference sequence). J lost 0 bases, V lost 5 bases, and 5 bases had no gene match. The CDR3 extends over 16 amino acids. This chain's CDR3 is CASSPTGDTTNEKLFF. CDR3 DNA: TGTGCCAGTAGTCCGACAGGGGACACAACTAATGAAAAACTGTTTTTT.

A word on this clone: At one boundary the junction diverges from the germline segment, which might be a read error. The gene calls are TRBV5-4 and TRBJ1-3; D remains ambiguous. This CDR3 is built from 14 residues. Germline V gene data show CDR1 as SGHNT and CDR2 as YYREEE (reference sequence). The CDR3 sequence is CASTLPGSGNTIYF. DNA of the CDR3: TGTGCCAGCACCTTGCCCGGGTCTGGAAACACCATATATTTT.

The gene calls are TRBV6-6 and TRBJ1-5, with a possible D match to TRBD1 (5 bases). The CDR3 runs to 13 residues. The V end was cut by 6 bases, the J end by 4 bases, with 10 bases between. Germline V lookup: CDR1 MNHNY, CDR2 SVGAGI (reference sequence). DNA of the CDR3: TGTGCCAGCAGAGGACAAGAAAATCAGCCCCAGCATTTT. As protein: CASRGQENQPQHF.

The chain links TRBV5-1 to TRBJ2-5; TRBD2 is a possible D gene (6 bases). V lost 1 base and J 5 bases, leaving 12 bases between the germline ends. Germline CDR1 reads SGHRS; CDR2 reads YFSETQ. This CDR3 is 14 amino acids long. CDR3 in amino acids: CASSLRPGGETQYF. Here the CDR3 DNA reads TGCGCCAGCAGCTTGCGGCCCGGAGGGGAGACCCAGTACTTC.

The chain links TRBV27 to TRBJ2-7; 11 bases align to TRBD2. CDR3 length: 17 amino acids. The junction had 7 bases not matched to a gene; V was cut back by 0 bases and J by 3 bases. CDR1 and CDR2 (germline): MNHEY, SMNVEV (reference sequence). CDR3 in amino acids: CASSLSPTSGRVYEQYF. Written as DNA, the CDR3 is TGTGCCAGCAGTTTATCTCCCACTAGCGGGAGAGTCTACGAGCAGTACTTC.

The J gene is TRBJ1-5, the V gene TRBV7-9; D not resolved. V dropped 5 bases and J dropped 0 bases, with 11 bases sitting between them. The CDR3 runs 15 residues. Germline CDR1 SEHNR, CDR2 FQNEAQ (reference sequence). In nucleotides, the CDR3 is TGTGCCAGCAGCCCACGCGGGGATAGCAATCAGCCCCAGCATTTT. This gives the protein CASSPRGDSNQPQHF.

This sequence joins TRBV7-9 and TRBJ2-3, with 11 bases identical to TRBD2. Germline CDR1 SEHNR, CDR2 FQNEAQ (reference sequence). The CDR3 totals 15 residues. Germline trimming cut 4 bases from V and 5 bases from J; bases unmatched to any gene: 5. CDR3 residues: CASSSRGLAEDTQYF. CDR3 in DNA: TGTGCCAGCAGCTCGAGGGGACTAGCGGAAGATACGCAGTATTTT.

The CDR3 reads CASSSAVLSYEQYF. The CDR3 DNA is TGTGCCAGCAGCTCTGCGGTTCTATCCTACGAGCAGTACTTC. V and J are TRBV5-4 and TRBJ2-7; D gene unclear. V lost 3 bases to trimming and J lost 1 base, with 11 bases between them. Germline loops: CDR1 SGHNT, CDR2 YYREEE (reference sequence). The CDR3 extends over 14 amino acids.

This chain connects TRBV27 to TRBJ2-1; possibly TRBD2 for D (6 bases). The V gene's germline CDR1 is MNHEY and CDR2 SMNVEV (reference sequence). Trimming took 7 bases from V and 6 from J, leaving 16 bases between them. This CDR3 is built from 14 residues. CDR3 sequence: CASKTAGTVNEQFF. The DNA of the CDR3 is TGTGCCAGCAAGACGGCCGGGACTGTCAATGAGCAGTTCTTC.

The V gene is TRBV7-9, the J gene TRBJ2-1; 10 positions agree with TRBD2. The germline gives CDR1 SEHNR, CDR2 FQNEAQ (reference sequence). The CDR3 extends over 16 amino acids. V lost 5 bases and J lost 3; bases outside the gene matches: 7. CDR3 nucleotide sequence: TGTGCCAGCAGCCCCTCCGGGACTAGCGTCTACAATGAGCAGTTCTTC. Amino acids: CASSPSGTSVYNEQFF.

V gene TRBV5-1 combines with J gene TRBJ2-7; TRBD2 is a possible D gene (6 bases). The CDR3 totals 14 residues. CDR1 is SGHRS, CDR2 YFSETQ, per germline. Trimming took 3 bases from V and 0 from J, leaving 10 bases between them. The CDR3 protein is CASSSLAVSYEQYF. Written as DNA, the CDR3 is TGCGCCAGCAGCTCGTTAGCGGTCTCCTACGAGCAGTACTTC. Supplemented by reference TRBV5-1 and TRBJ2-7, the full variable domain reads KAGVTQTPRYLIKTRGQQVTLSCSPISGHRSVSWYQQTPGQGLQFLFEYFSETQRNKGNFPGRFSGRQFSNSRSEMNVSTLELGDSALYLCASSSLAVSYEQYFGPGTRLTVT.

The chain uses TRBV4-1 and TRBJ1-5, with TRBD1 identical over 7 bases. Germline-derived CDR1 and CDR2 are MGHRA and YSYEKL. The CDR3 runs to 16 residues. V was pared by 0 bases and J by 0 bases, with 2 bases of the junction left unmatched. In DNA form, the CDR3 reads TGCGCCAGCAGCCAAGAGACAGGGCGTAGCAATCAGCCCCAGCATTTT. It yields the protein CASSQETGRSNQPQHF.

The rearrangement links TRBV30 to TRBJ1-5; TRBD1 matches at 8 bases. This CDR3 has 17 residues. Per the germline V gene, CDR1 is GTSNPN and CDR2 is SVGIG (reference sequence). Trimming removed 5 bases from V and 0 bases from J; junction bases left unmatched: 12. The CDR3 reads CAWDRGLRGDSNQPQHF. The CDR3 DNA is TGTGCCTGGGACAGGGGTTTGAGGGGGGATAGCAATCAGCCCCAGCATTTT.

This clone was seen only once. CDR3 protein: CASSLGLAGYSYEQYF. The CDR3 DNA sequence: TGCGCCAGCAGCTTGGGGCTAGCGGGGTACTCCTACGAGCAGTACTTC. The V and J genes are TRBV5-1 and TRBJ2-7; TRBD2 matches at 9 bases. CDR1 SGHRS and CDR2 YFSETQ come from the germline V gene. The CDR3 extends over 16 amino acids. V was clipped by 0 bases and J by 0 bases; unmatched bases: 4.

The chain combines TRBV5-1 with TRBJ2-3; the D gene is possibly TRBD2 (6 bases). Germline CDR1 is SGHRS and CDR2 is YFSETQ. The CDR3 totals 15 residues. Trimming took 2 bases from V and 4 from J, leaving 14 bases between them. In nucleotides, the CDR3 is TGCGCCAGCAGCTTTTCGGGAGACAGTGCAGATACGCAGTATTTT. Its translation is CASSFSGDSADTQYF.

V and J are TRBV28 and TRBJ1-2, with a possible D match to TRBD1 (6 bases). Looked up from germline, CDR1 is MDHEN and CDR2 is SYDVKM. CDR3 length equals 14 residues. The germline V and J ends were trimmed by 3 bases and 8 bases, with 16 bases remaining between them. CDR3 amino acids: CASSLRRSQGGYTF. DNA for the CDR3: TGTGCCAGCAGTTTGCGGAGGAGCCAGGGGGGCTACACCTTC.

This chain links TRBV18 with TRBJ2-7; possible D gene TRBD1, 5 bases. The CDR3 covers 15 residues. Germline CDR1 KGHSH, CDR2 LQKENI. Trimming cost V 4 bases and J 1 base, with 14 bases left between them. The CDR3 reads CASSRDRRTSYEQYF. Here the CDR3 DNA reads TGTGCCAGCTCACGTGACAGACGAACGTCCTACGAGCAGTACTTC.

The chain has TRBV15 and TRBJ1-4; D may be TRBD1 (6 bases). Germline CDR1 LNHNV, CDR2 YYDKDF (reference sequence). CDR3 length: 14 amino acids. V lost 7 bases and J lost 8, with 17 bases in between. CDR3 sequence (DNA): TGTGCCACCACCAATACAGGGAGAGGAGAAAAACTGTTTTTT. Its translation: CATTNTGRGEKLFF.

The chain recombines TRBV30 with TRBJ2-1; 8 bases align to TRBD2. The germline CDR1 and CDR2 sequences are GTSNPN and SVGIG (reference sequence). J was trimmed by 2 bases and V by 3 bases; bases with no gene match: 6. CDR3 size: 15 residues. This CDR3 reads CAWRELAGPYNEQFF. CDR3 bases: TGTGCCTGGAGGGAGTTAGCGGGGCCCTACAATGAGCAGTTCTTC.